The entry that follows covers one T cell receptor beta chain sequence. Produced via immunoSEQ multiplex PCR; TCRdb's table is partial and in-frame only. The data hold 70,000 or so clones, with approximately 84% observed a single time. Germline V lookup: CDR1 SGDLS, CDR2 YYNGEE. The length of the CDR3 is 15 residues. Between the trimmed V and J ends, which lost 0 bases and 10 bases, there was a span of 14 bases. The source of the sample is a study of control samples from healthy donors and cancer patients. This clonotype was obtained from a man aged 45-65 years in good health. This chain links TRBV9 with TRBJ1-6; D gene uncertain. Input material: blood. The CDR3 spells CASSVDPNPQSPLHF. The CDR3 DNA reads as TGTGCCAGCAGCGTAGACCCCAACCCTCAGTCACCCCTCCACTTT.